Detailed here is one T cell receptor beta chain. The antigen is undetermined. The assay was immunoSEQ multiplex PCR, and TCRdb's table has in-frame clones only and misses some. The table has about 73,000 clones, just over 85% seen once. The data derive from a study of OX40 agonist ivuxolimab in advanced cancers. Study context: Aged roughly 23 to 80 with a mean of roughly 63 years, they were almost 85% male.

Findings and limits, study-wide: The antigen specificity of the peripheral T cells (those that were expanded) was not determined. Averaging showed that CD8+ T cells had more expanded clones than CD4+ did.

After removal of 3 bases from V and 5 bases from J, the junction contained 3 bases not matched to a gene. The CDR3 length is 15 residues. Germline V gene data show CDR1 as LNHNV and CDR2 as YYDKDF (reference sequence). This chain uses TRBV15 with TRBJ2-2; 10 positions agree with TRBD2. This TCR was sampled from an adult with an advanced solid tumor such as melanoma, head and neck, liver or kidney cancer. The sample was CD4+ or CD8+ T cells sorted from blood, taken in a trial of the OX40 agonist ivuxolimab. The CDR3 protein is CATSSKLAGTGELFF. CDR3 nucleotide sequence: TGTGCCACCAGCAGCAAACTAGCGGGGACCGGGGAGCTGTTTTTT.